This T cell receptor (beta chain) was identified during a study of cytomegalovirus exposure and HLA in healthy donors. As for the study in general: Among the roughly 400 genotyped donors, around 85% were placed in the Caucasian-associated ancestry cluster. Study-level results: A later analysis by the authors found several of the most significant clusters apparently linked to common viral pathogens. Sequences of the TCR beta chain were said to predict the HLA-A and HLA-B alleles of most subjects accurately. Roughly uniform depth of sequencing across donors was assumed in presence/absence analyses.

13 Jbeta primers and 60 Vbeta primers were used for the PCR. Only in-frame clones appear in the TCRdb table, and some are missing; sequencing was by immunoSEQ multiplex PCR. The sample consists of about 140,000 clones, approximately 83% of them appearing once. Details on this clone: Its specificity is unknown.

The germline CDR1 and CDR2 sequences are SEHNR and FQNEAQ (reference sequence). The CDR3 is 12 residues long. J lost 12 bases, V lost 1 base, and 4 bases had no gene match. The chain carries TRBV7-9 and TRBJ1-2; TRBD1 aligns across 8 bases. Sequencing was done on a sample of PBMCs. The sequence was obtained from a man aged 40-55 years in good health and CMV-seropositive. Written as DNA, the CDR3 is TGTGCCAGCAGCTTAGGGAGGACAGGGAACACCTTC. This codes for CASSLGRTGNTF.